This TCR beta chain originates from a study of T cell repertoires in cytomegalovirus infection. Study-wide context: Public signatures in TCR beta pointed to CMV infection and matching HLA type.

V was cut by 3 bases and J by 4 bases, with 16 bases left in between. The CDR3 is 16 residues long. Germline values: CDR1 SEHNR, CDR2 FQNEAQ (reference sequence). Using its own MiXCR run on the reads, TCRdb lists one record per CDR3 protein. The sample holds about 360,000 distinct CDR3 sequences; about a sixth are singletons and the top ten take 7.5% to 9.5%. Study results and limitations: People with CMV and the relevant HLA were identified by cumulative public TCR beta family frequency. Clonotypes of TCR beta that were HLA-C-restricted and CMV-specific dominated the ex vivo response.

This clonotype was detected many times. Its antigen is as yet unknown. V and J are TRBV7-9 and TRBJ2-1; D may be TRBD1 (6 bases). This TCR came from a human donor in good health (CMV status not recorded). Some clones in this sample may be carry-over from other donors' samples. The sequenced material came from PBMCs. Here the CDR3 reads CASSLVLGGPYNEQFF. Written as DNA, the CDR3 is TGTGCCAGCAGCTTGGTCCTAGGGGGACCTTACAATGAGCAGTTCTTC.